The 24 T cell receptor beta chains presented below share a single source sample, sequenced in a study of PD-L1 blockade in urothelial cancer. Time point in this sample: peripheral blood 6 weeks after treatment start. Sequenced by immunoSEQ multiplex PCR; TCRdb stores in-frame clones only, minus some. The data hold fewer than 30,000 clones, with 84% observed a single time. The sequences come from PBMCs, collected around atezolizumab (anti-PD-L1) treatment. These receptors all stem from a man between 70 and 80 years old with urothelial cancer.

The rearrangement joins TRBV2 to TRBJ2-7; 8 bases match TRBD1. Looked up from germline, CDR1 is SNHLY and CDR2 is FYNNEI. CDR3 length equals 16 residues. The junction had 15 bases not matched to a gene; V was cut back by 6 bases and J by 5 bases. The CDR3 region has the DNA TGTGCCAGCAGCACCCCCCTCGGGGCAGGGGGCAACGAGCAGTACTTC. Its translation is CASSTPLGAGGNEQYF.

The chain carries TRBV7-9 and TRBJ2-3, with 11 bases matching TRBD2. This CDR3 is built from 15 residues. V shed 4 bases and J 6 bases; nucleotides not matched to a gene: 6. Per germline, CDR1 SEHNR and CDR2 FQNEAQ (reference sequence). CDR3 DNA sequence: TGTGCCAGCAGCTCCCGACTAGCGGGGAGTGATACGCAGTATTTT. This codes for CASSSRLAGSDTQYF.

J is TRBJ2-7 and V is TRBV5-6; 8 bases are shared with TRBD2. This CDR3 contains 15 residues. Germline V gene lookup returns CDR1 SGHDT and CDR2 YYEEEE. V lost 4 bases to trimming and J lost 1 base; unmatched junction nucleotides: 7. The chain's CDR3 is CASSPGLASSYEQYF. The CDR3 DNA is TGTGCCAGCAGCCCCGGACTAGCCTCATCCTACGAGCAGTACTTC.

The chain employs TRBV7-2 and TRBJ2-7; D remains ambiguous. V was pared by 5 bases and J by 3 bases, with 8 bases between. Germline CDR1 and CDR2: SGHTA and FQGNSA. This CDR3 comprises 12 residues. Here the CDR3 reads CASSLDIYEQYF. DNA for the CDR3: TGTGCCAGCAGCCTCGACATCTACGAGCAGTACTTC. Drawing the rest from reference TRBV7-2 and TRBJ2-7, the complete variable domain is GAGVSQSPSNKVTEKGKDVELRCDPISGHTALYWYRQSLGQGLEFLIYFQGNSAPDKSGLPSDRFSAERTGGSVSTLTIQRTQQEDSAVYLCASSLDIYEQYFGPGTRLTVT.

The V call is TRBV10-3, the J call TRBJ2-1; tentatively, D is TRBD2 (6 bases). Germline V lookup: CDR1 ENHRY, CDR2 SYGVKD. Trimming stripped 8 bases from V and 10 bases from J, with 18 bases between. This CDR3 is built from 13 residues. The CDR3 nucleotides are TGTGCCATCGGTCGGGACTCTCGGTCGGAGCAGTTCTTC. Translated: CAIGRDSRSEQFF.

This clone came up a few times. The V and J genes are TRBV5-8 and TRBJ2-2, with a tentative D call TRBD2 (6 bases). CDR3 size: 15 residues. The germline CDR1 and CDR2 sequences are SGHTS and YDEGEE. Trimming took 4 bases from V and 4 from J, leaving 14 bases between them. The CDR3 DNA reads TGTGCCAGCAGCCCTGACGGGGGTAGCACCGGGGAGCTGTTTTTT. Translated, it gives CASSPDGGSTGELFF.

The genes are TRBV16 and TRBJ1-2; tentative D call: TRBD1 (5 bases). CDR1 KGHSY and CDR2 FQNENV come from the germline V gene. This CDR3 has 16 amino acids. Trimming pared 0 bases from V and 0 bases from J, leaving 11 bases between. CDR3 protein: CASSQSGGGANYGYTF. The CDR3 DNA follows: TGTGCCAGCAGCCAATCAGGTGGAGGGGCTAACTATGGCTACACCTTC.

This chain connects TRBV29-1 to TRBJ1-2, with a possible D match to TRBD1 (5 bases). This CDR3 is 14 amino acids long. V shed 6 bases and J shed 2 bases, with 16 bases lying between them. Germline CDR1 and CDR2: SQVTM and ANQGSEA. The CDR3 here is CSVLGDSLNYGYTF. CDR3 nucleotides: TGCAGCGTGTTAGGGGACTCCCTAAACTATGGCTACACCTTC.

The gene calls are TRBV5-6 and TRBJ2-1, with 13 positions matching TRBD2. The CDR3 loop spans 17 amino acids. The ends lost 3 bases at V and 4 bases at J; junction bases unmatched: 7. Per the germline V gene, CDR1 is SGHDT and CDR2 is YYEEEE. The CDR3 loop reads CASSSELAGGPYNEQFF. In nucleotides, the CDR3 is TGTGCCAGCAGCTCCGAACTAGCGGGGGGGCCGTACAATGAGCAGTTCTTC. Full variable domain (rest looked up from reference TRBV5-6 and TRBJ2-1): DAGVTQSPTHLIKTRGQQVTLRCSPKSGHDTVSWYQQALGQGPQFIFQYYEEEERQRGNFPDRFSGHQFPNYSSELNVNALLLGDSALYLCASSSELAGGPYNEQFFGPGTRLTVL.

This clone was seen just once. This rearrangement joins TRBV5-6 to TRBJ2-3; maybe TRBD2 (5 bases). The V end was cut by 7 bases, the J end by 5 bases, with 14 bases between. This CDR3 region has 13 residues. The germline CDR1 and CDR2 sequences are SGHDT and YYEEEE. The CDR3 DNA reads as TGTGCCAGCCGACTAAAGGGCCTAGATACGCAGTATTTT. Translation: CASRLKGLDTQYF.

The chain recombines TRBV19 with TRBJ1-4, with D hard to call. V lost 0 bases and J lost 10, with 15 bases in between. CDR1 is LNHDA, CDR2 SQIVND, per germline (reference sequence). The CDR3 loop spans 15 amino acids. In DNA form, the CDR3 reads TGTGCCAGTAGTATAGACAGGTCCCTTTCCGGAAAACTGTTTTTT. Translation: CASSIDRSLSGKLFF.

The chain couples TRBV28 to TRBJ1-1, with TRBD1 as a possible D gene (6 bases). The CDR3 extends over 16 amino acids. Germline values: CDR1 MDHEN, CDR2 SYDVKM. V was clipped by 4 bases and J by 5 bases, with 20 bases between them. The CDR3 spells CASSSPRQAKRTEAFF. DNA of the CDR3: TGTGCCAGCAGTTCTCCCCGACAGGCTAAAAGGACTGAAGCTTTCTTT.

J is TRBJ1-5 and V is TRBV19; no reliable D call. The CDR3 is 16 residues long. Germline V gene sequence: CDR1 LNHDA, CDR2 SQIVND (reference sequence). The V and J ends lost 5 bases and 2 bases respectively, with 16 bases between them. The CDR3 spells CASSALGGLGNQPQHF. CDR3 bases: TGTGCCAGTAGTGCCCTAGGAGGTTTGGGCAATCAGCCCCAGCATTTT.

V is TRBV2 and J is TRBJ2-5; 8 bases are a match to TRBD1. CDR3 length: 12 residues. V lost 9 bases and J lost 8; bases outside the gene matches: 8. Germline V gives CDR1 SNHLY, CDR2 FYNNEI. CDR3 coding DNA: TGTGCCAGTAGACAGGGGCGTGGAACCCAGTACTTC. Residues: CASRQGRGTQYF.

The chain is built from TRBV6-5 and TRBJ1-1; D ambiguous. The germline V gene encodes CDR1 MNHEY and CDR2 SVGAGI. The CDR3 extends over 14 amino acids. Trimming took 2 bases from V and 0 from J, leaving 7 bases between them. In DNA, the CDR3 is TGTGCCAGCAGTTACAATAAATTGAACACTGAAGCTTTCTTT. It translates to CASSYNKLNTEAFF.

This chain connects TRBV28 to TRBJ2-1; the match to TRBD2 covers 9 bases. V dropped 4 bases and J dropped 8; count of bases not matched to a gene: 12. This CDR3 spans 16 amino acids. Germline CDR1 and CDR2: MDHEN and SYDVKM. This chain's CDR3 is CASSSRAKREEDEQFF. The CDR3 region has the DNA TGTGCCAGCAGTTCCCGAGCGAAGCGGGAGGAAGATGAGCAGTTCTTC.

The chain couples TRBV5-1 to TRBJ2-5; TRBD2 might be the D (6 bases). This CDR3 region has 15 residues. Trimming took 3 bases from V and 4 from J, leaving 16 bases between them. Germline assignment: CDR1 SGHRS and CDR2 YFSETQ. The CDR3 DNA sequence: TGCGCCAGCAGCTCTTCTAGCGTGAGGGGAGAGACCCAGTACTTC. As protein: CASSSSSVRGETQYF.

The CDR3 sequence is CASSPRIGELFF. In nucleotides, the CDR3 is TGTGCCAGCAGCCCGAGGATCGGGGAGCTGTTTTTT. The V call is TRBV7-2, the J call TRBJ2-2; D unresolved. V was clipped by 5 bases and J by 7 bases, with 8 bases between them. Germline CDR1 SGHTA, CDR2 FQGNSA. The CDR3 totals 12 residues.

By frequency in the sample, this clone is medium-sized. The rearrangement joins TRBV6-5 to TRBJ2-3; 8 bases are a match to TRBD2. Germline CDR1 is MNHEY and CDR2 is SVGAGI. V gave up 9 bases and J gave up 3 bases; unmatched junction bases: 11. The CDR3 extends over 15 amino acids. The CDR3 sequence is CASSPASGRTDTQYF. CDR3 nucleotide sequence: TGTGCCAGTAGTCCCGCCAGCGGGAGAACAGATACGCAGTATTTT.

This clone was picked up one time. The chain couples TRBV7-9 to TRBJ2-3; 9 bases match TRBD2. This CDR3 has 16 amino acids. Germline V CDR1 and CDR2: SEHNR, FQNEAQ (reference sequence). The junction had 9 bases not matched to a gene; V was cut back by 5 bases and J by 3 bases. CDR3 nucleotide sequence: TGTGCCAGCAGCATAGGCGCTAGCGGGATGACAGATACGCAGTATTTT. It yields the protein CASSIGASGMTDTQYF.

The rearrangement joins TRBV7-9 to TRBJ2-3; D remains ambiguous. The CDR3 consists of 16 residues. Trimming cost V 1 base and J 9 bases, with 20 bases left between them. From germline, CDR1 is SEHNR and CDR2 FQNEAQ (reference sequence). The CDR3 spells CASSLGGPQASQTQYF. The CDR3, as DNA: TGTGCCAGCAGCTTAGGAGGCCCTCAAGCTAGTCAGACGCAGTATTTT.

In this sample, this clone turned up a few times. The rearrangement uses TRBV19 and TRBJ1-1, with D tentatively TRBD1 (6 bases). Germline V lookup: CDR1 LNHDA, CDR2 SQIVND (reference sequence). The CDR3 length is 13 residues. V shed 5 bases and J shed 1 base, with 8 bases lying between them. The CDR3, as DNA: TGTGCCAGTAGTTTGACAGGGAACACTGAAGCTTTCTTT. Amino acids: CASSLTGNTEAFF.

The V and J genes are TRBV2 and TRBJ2-1; 8 bases match TRBD2. This CDR3 spans 14 amino acids. Germline loops: CDR1 SNHLY, CDR2 FYNNEI. V was pared by 3 bases and J by 10 bases, with 8 bases of the junction left unmatched. CDR3 DNA sequence: TGTGCCAGCAGTGAGCCGGGGGGGAGAGGGGAGCAGTTCTTC. This codes for CASSEPGGRGEQFF. Full variable domain (outside the CDR3, taken from reference TRBV2 and TRBJ2-1): EPEVTQTPSHQVTQMGQEVILRCVPISNHLYFYWYRQILGQKVEFLVSFYNNEISEKSEIFDDQFSVERPDGSNFTLKIRSTKLEDSAMYFCASSEPGGRGEQFFGPGTRLTVL.

This clone was detected once. The chain has TRBV7-3 and TRBJ2-4; TRBD2 might be the D (5 bases). Per the germline V gene, CDR1 is SGHTA and CDR2 is FQGTGA. The CDR3 has 13 amino acids. The V and J ends lost 0 bases and 8 bases respectively, with 8 bases between them. This chain's CDR3 is CASSLTGIDIQYF. The CDR3 DNA is TGTGCCAGCAGCTTAACCGGGATCGACATTCAGTACTTC.